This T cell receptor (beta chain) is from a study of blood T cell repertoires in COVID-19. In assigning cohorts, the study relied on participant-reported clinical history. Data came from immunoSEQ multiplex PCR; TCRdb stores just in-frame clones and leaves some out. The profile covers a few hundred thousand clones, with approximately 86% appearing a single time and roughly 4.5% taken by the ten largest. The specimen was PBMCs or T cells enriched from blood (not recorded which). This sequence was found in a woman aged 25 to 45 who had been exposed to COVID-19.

CDR3 residues: CATGDRGLQPQHF. Written as DNA, the CDR3 is TGTGCCACGGGGGACAGGGGGCTTCAGCCCCAGCATTTT. V usage is TRBV3-1 (or the pseudogene TRBV3-2) and J usage is TRBJ1-5; 12 bases agree with TRBD1. Germline trimming cut 10 bases from V and 6 bases from J; bases unmatched to any gene: 4. The CDR3 sequence is 13 residues long. Germline values: CDR1 LGHDT, CDR2 YNNKEL (reference sequence).